This entry concerns a single TCR beta chain. Its specificity is unknown. CDR1 is ENHRY, CDR2 SYGVKD, per germline. Trimming cost V 2 bases and J 5 bases, with 10 bases left between them. The CDR3 is 14 amino acids. Clones were sequenced by immunoSEQ multiplex PCR, and TCRdb holds only the in-frame ones, with some missing. Of more than 25,000 clones in the sample, approximately 80% were seen once. These data come from a study of STAT3 mutations in large granular lymphocyte leukemia. Overall study findings and caveats: At least one immunodominant TCR beta clonotype appeared in every T-cell large granular lymphocyte leukemia patient.

The sequencing sample was made of peripheral blood mononuclear cells. This sequence joins TRBV10-3 and TRBJ2-4; D is unresolved. The source of this sequence is a woman aged 45-59 years with T-cell large granular lymphocyte leukemia. Some clones in this sample may be carry-over from other donors' samples. CDR3 sequence: CAISEPDIQNIQYF. In DNA, the CDR3 is TGTGCCATCAGTGAGCCCGACATACAAAACATTCAGTACTTC.